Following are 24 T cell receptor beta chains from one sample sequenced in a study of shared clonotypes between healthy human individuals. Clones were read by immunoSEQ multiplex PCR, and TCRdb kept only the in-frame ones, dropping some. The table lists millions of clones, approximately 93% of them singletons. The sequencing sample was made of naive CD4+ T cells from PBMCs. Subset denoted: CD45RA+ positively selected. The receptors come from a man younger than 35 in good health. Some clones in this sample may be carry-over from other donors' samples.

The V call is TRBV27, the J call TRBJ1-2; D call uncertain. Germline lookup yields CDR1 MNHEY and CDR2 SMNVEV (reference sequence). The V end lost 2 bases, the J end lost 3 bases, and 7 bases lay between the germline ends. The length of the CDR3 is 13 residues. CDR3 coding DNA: TGTGCCAGCAGTTTAGCGGATTACTATGGCTACACCTTC. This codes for CASSLADYYGYTF.

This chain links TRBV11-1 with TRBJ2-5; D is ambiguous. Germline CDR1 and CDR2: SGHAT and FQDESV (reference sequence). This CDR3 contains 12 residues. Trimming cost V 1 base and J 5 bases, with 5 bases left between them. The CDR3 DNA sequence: TGTGCCAGCAGCTTAGTACGGGAGACCCAGTACTTC. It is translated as CASSLVRETQYF.

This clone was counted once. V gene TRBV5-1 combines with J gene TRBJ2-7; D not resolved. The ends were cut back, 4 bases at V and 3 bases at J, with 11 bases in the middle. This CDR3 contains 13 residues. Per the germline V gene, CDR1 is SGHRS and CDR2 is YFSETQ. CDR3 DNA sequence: TGCGCCAGCAGCCCCCCACAGCTCTACGAGCAGTACTTC. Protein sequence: CASSPPQLYEQYF. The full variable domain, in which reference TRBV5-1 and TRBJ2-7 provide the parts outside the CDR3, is KAGVTQTPRYLIKTRGQQVTLSCSPISGHRSVSWYQQTPGQGLQFLFEYFSETQRNKGNFPGRFSGRQFSNSRSEMNVSTLELGDSALYLCASSPPQLYEQYFGPGTRLTVT.

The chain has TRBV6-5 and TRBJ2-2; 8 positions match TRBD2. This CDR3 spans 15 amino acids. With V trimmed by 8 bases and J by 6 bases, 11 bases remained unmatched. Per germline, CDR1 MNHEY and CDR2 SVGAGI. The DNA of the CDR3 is TGTGCCAGCCGGAGAGCGGGAGCTCTTGCCGGGGAGCTGTTTTTT. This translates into CASRRAGALAGELFF.

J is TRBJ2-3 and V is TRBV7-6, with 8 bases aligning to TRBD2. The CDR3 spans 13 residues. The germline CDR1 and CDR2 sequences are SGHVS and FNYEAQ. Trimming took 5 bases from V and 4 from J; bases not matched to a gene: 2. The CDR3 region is CASSRGGPDTQYF. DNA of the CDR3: TGTGCCAGCAGCCGGGGGGGCCCAGATACGCAGTATTTT.

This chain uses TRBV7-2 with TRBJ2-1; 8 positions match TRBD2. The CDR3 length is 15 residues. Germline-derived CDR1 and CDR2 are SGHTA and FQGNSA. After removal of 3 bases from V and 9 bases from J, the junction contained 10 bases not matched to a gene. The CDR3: CASSFRPGLETEQFF. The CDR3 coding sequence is TGTGCCAGCAGCTTTAGACCGGGACTAGAAACTGAGCAGTTCTTC.

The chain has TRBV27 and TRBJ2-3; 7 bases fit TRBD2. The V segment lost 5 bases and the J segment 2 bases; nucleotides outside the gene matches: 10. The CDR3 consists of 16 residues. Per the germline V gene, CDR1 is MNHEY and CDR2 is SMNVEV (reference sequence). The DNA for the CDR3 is TGTGCCAGCAGTGACCGCGGGAGCCTCACCACAGATACGCAGTATTTT. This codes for CASSDRGSLTTDTQYF.

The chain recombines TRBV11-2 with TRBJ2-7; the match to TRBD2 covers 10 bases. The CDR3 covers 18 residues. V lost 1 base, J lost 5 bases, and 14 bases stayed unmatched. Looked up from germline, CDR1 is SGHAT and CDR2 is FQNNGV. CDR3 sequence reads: CASSLVRVAGGSGNEQYF. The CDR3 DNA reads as TGTGCCAGCAGCTTAGTGCGGGTAGCGGGAGGCAGCGGAAACGAGCAGTACTTC.

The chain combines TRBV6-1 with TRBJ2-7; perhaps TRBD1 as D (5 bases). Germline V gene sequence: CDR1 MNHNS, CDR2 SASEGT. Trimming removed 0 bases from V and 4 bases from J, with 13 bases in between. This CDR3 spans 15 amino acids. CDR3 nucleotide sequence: TGTGCCAGCAGTGAAGCGGGCAGGGTCCCTTACGAGCAGTACTTC. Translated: CASSEAGRVPYEQYF.

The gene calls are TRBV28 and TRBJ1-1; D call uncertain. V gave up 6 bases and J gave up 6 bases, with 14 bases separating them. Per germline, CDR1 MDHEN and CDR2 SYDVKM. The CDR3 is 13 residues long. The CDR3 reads CASSAPTRPEAFF. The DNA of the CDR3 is TGTGCCAGCAGCGCCCCGACAAGGCCTGAAGCTTTCTTT.

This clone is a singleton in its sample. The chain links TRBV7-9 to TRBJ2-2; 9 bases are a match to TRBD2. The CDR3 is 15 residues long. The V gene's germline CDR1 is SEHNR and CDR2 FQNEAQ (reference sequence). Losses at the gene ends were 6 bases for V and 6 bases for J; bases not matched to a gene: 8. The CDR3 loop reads CASRPGTSPAGELFF. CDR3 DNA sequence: TGTGCCAGCAGACCCGGGACTAGCCCGGCCGGGGAGCTGTTTTTT.

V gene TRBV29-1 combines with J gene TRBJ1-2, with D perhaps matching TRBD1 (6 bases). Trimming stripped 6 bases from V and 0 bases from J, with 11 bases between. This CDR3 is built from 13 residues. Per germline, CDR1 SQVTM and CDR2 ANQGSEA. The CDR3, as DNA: TGCAGCGTAGACAGGAAAGCTAACTATGGCTACACCTTC. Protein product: CSVDRKANYGYTF.

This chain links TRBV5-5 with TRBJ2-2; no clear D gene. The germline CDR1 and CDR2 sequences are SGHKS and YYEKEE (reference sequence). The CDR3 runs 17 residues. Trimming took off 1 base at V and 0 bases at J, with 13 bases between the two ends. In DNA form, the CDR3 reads TGTGCCAGCAGCTTGATTTCGGCAGTCGCGAACACCGGGGAGCTGTTTTTT. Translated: CASSLISAVANTGELFF.

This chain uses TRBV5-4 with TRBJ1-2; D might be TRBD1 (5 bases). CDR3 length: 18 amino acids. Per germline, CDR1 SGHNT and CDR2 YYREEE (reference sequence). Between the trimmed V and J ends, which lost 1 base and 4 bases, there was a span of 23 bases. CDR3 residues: CASSLRDGPAAAFYGYTF. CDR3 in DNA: TGTGCCAGCAGCTTGAGGGACGGGCCCGCGGCGGCGTTCTATGGCTACACCTTC.

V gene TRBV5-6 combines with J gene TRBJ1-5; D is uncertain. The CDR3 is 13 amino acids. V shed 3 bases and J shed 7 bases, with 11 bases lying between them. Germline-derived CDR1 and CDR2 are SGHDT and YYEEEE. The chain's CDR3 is CASSWGIGQPQHF. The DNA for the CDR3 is TGTGCCAGCAGCTGGGGTATTGGACAGCCCCAGCATTTT.

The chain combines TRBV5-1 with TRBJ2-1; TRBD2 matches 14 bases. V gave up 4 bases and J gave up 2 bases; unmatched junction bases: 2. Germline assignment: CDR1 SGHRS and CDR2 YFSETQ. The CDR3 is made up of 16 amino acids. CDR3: CASSVGLAGAYNEQFF. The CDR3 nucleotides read TGCGCCAGCAGCGTGGGACTAGCGGGAGCCTACAATGAGCAGTTCTTC.

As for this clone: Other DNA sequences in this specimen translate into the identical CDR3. DNA of the CDR3: TGTGCCAGCAGCGTCGGAGGAAGCTCCTACGAGCAGTACTTC. Translating it yields CASSVGGSSYEQYF. The chain combines TRBV9 with TRBJ2-7, with D possibly TRBD2 on 5 matching bases. Germline V gene lookup returns CDR1 SGDLS and CDR2 YYNGEE. V lost 2 bases and J lost 0, with 9 bases in between. CDR3 size: 14 residues.

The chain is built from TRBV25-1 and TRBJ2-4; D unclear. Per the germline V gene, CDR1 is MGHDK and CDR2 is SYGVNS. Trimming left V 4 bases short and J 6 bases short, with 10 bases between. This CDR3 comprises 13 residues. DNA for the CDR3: TGTGCCAGCAGTGGCCAAGCCCCAAACATTCAGTACTTC. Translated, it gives CASSGQAPNIQYF.

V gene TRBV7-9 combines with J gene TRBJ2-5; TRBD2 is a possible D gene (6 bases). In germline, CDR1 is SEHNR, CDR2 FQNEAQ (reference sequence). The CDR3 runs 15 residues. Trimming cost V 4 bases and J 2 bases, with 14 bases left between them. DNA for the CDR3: TGTGCCAGCAGCTCTGTGGGGGGAGCACAAGAGACCCAGTACTTC. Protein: CASSSVGGAQETQYF.

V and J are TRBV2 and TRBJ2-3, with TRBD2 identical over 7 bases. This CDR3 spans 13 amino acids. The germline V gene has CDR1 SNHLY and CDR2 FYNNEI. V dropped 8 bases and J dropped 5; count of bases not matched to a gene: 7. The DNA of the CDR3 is TGTGCCAGCGTGCGGGAGCAGGGAGATACGCAGTATTTT. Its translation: CASVREQGDTQYF.

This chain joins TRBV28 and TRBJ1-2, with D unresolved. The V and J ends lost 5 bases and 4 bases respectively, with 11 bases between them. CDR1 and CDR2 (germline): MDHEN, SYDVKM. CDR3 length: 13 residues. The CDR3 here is CASSDPDLYGYTF. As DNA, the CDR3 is TGTGCCAGCAGTGACCCGGACCTCTATGGCTACACCTTC.

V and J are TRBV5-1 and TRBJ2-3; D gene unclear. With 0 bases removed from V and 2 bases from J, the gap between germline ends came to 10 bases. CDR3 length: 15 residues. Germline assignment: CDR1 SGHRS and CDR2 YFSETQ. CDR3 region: CASSLASSPTDTQYF. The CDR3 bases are TGCGCCAGCAGCTTGGCCTCGTCGCCCACAGATACGCAGTATTTT.

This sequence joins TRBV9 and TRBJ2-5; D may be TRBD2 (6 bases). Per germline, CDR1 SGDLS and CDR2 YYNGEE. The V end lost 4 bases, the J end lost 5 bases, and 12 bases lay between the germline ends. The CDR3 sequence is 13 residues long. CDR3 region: CASSPRDLETQYF. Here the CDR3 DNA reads TGTGCCAGCAGCCCCCGGGACTTGGAGACCCAGTACTTC.

Written as DNA, the CDR3 is TGTGCCAGCAGTGAATTCGTCAGAGTAGGGCTAGCGGGAGGTAATCGCGCAGATACGCAGTATTTT. As protein: CASSEFVRVGLAGGNRADTQYF. J is TRBJ2-3 and V is TRBV6-1; TRBD2 agrees at 11 bases. V shed 2 bases and J 4 bases; nucleotides not matched to a gene: 23. CDR3 size: 22 residues. Per germline, CDR1 MNHNS and CDR2 SASEGT.